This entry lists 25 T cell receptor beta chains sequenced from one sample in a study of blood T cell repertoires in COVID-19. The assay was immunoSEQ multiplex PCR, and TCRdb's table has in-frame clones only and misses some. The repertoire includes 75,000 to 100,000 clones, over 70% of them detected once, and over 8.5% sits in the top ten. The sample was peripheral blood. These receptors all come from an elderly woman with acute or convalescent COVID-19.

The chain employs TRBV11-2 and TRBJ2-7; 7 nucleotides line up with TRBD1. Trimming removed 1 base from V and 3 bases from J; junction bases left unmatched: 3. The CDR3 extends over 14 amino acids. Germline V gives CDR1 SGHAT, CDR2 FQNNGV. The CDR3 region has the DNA TGTGCCAGCAGCTTAGGGGGACAGAACTACGAGCAGTACTTC. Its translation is CASSLGGQNYEQYF.

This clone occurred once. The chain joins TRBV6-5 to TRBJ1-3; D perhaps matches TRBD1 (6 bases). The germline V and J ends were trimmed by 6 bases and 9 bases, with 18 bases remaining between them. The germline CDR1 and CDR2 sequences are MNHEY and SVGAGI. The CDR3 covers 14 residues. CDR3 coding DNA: TGTGCCAGCAGACTACAGGGAGCCCAGGGCACCATATATTTT. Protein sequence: CASRLQGAQGTIYF.

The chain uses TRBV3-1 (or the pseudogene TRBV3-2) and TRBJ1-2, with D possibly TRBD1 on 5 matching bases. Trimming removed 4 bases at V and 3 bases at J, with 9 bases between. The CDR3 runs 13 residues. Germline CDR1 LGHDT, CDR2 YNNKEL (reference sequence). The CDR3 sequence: CASSPEGHYGYTF. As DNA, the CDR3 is TGTGCCAGCAGCCCGGAGGGGCACTATGGCTACACCTTC.

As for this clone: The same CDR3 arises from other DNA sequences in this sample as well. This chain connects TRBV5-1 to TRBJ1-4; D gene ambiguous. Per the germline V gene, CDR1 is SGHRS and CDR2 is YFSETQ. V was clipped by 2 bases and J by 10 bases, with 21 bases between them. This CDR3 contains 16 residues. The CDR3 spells CASSLGSSQQVGKLFF. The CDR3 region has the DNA TGCGCCAGCAGCTTAGGGAGCAGCCAGCAGGTTGGAAAACTGTTTTTT.

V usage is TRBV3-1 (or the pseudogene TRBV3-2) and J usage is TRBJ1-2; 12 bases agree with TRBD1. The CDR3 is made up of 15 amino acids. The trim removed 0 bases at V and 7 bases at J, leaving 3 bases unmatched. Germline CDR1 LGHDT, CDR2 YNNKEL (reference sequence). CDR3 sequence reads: CASSQEGQGASGYTF. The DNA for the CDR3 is TGTGCCAGCAGCCAAGAGGGACAGGGGGCTAGTGGCTACACCTTC.

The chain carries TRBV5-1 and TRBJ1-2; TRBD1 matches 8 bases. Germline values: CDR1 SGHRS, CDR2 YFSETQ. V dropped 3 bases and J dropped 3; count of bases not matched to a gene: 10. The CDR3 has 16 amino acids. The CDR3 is CASSSEGTGLYYGYTF. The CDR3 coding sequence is TGCGCCAGCAGCTCGGAGGGGACAGGCCTTTACTATGGCTACACCTTC. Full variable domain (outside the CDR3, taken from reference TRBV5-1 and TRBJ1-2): KAGVTQTPRYLIKTRGQQVTLSCSPISGHRSVSWYQQTPGQGLQFLFEYFSETQRNKGNFPGRFSGRQFSNSRSEMNVSTLELGDSALYLCASSSEGTGLYYGYTFGSGTRLTVV.

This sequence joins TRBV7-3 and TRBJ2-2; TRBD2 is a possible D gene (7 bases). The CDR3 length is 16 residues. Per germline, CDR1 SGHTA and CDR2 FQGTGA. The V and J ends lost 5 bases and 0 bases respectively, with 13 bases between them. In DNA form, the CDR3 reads TGTGCCAGCAGCCGGCTCGGGGGGCCGAACACCGGGGAGCTGTTTTTT. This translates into CASSRLGGPNTGELFF.

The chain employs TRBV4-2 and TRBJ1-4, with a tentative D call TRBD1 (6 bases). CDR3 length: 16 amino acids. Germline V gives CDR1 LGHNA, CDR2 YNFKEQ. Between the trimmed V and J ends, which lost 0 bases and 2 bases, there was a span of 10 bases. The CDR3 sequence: CASSQDSGVTNEKLFF. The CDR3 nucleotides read TGTGCCAGCAGCCAAGATTCAGGGGTTACTAATGAAAAACTGTTTTTT.

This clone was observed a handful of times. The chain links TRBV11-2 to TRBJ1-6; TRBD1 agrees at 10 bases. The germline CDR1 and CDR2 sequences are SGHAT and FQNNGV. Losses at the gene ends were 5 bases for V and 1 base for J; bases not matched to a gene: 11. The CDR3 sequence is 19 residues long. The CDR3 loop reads CASSPGTGVSKSYNSPLHF. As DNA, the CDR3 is TGTGCCAGCAGCCCCGGGACAGGGGTTTCTAAGTCCTATAATTCACCCCTCCACTTT.

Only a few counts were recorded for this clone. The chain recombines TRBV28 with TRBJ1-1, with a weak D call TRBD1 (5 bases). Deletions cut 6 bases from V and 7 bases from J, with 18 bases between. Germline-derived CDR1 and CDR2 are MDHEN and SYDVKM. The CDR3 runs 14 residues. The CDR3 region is CASSSPQGPSEAFF. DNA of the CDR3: TGTGCCAGCAGCTCCCCCCAGGGTCCCAGTGAAGCTTTCTTT.

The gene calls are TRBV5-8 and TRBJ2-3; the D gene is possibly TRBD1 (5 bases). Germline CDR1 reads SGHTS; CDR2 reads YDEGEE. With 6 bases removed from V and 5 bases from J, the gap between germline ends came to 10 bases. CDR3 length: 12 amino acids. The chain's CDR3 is CASTRARDTQYF. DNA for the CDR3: TGTGCCAGCACCAGGGCGCGAGATACGCAGTATTTT.

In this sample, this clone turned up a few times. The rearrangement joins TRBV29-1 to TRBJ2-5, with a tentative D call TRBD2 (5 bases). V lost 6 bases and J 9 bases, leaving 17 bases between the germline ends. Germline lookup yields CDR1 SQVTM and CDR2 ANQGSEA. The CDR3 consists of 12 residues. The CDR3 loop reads CSVDVPERAQYF. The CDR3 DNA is TGCAGCGTCGATGTACCTGAGAGGGCCCAGTACTTC.

The CDR3 DNA follows: TGCAGCGTTAGACGGGGCGGGGGCGGCATCTATGGCTACACCTTC. As protein: CSVRRGGGGIYGYTF. The chain combines TRBV29-1 with TRBJ1-2, with D possibly being TRBD1 (6 bases). Trimming cost V 5 bases and J 4 bases, with 20 bases left between them. This CDR3 is 15 amino acids long. Germline-derived CDR1 and CDR2 are SQVTM and ANQGSEA.

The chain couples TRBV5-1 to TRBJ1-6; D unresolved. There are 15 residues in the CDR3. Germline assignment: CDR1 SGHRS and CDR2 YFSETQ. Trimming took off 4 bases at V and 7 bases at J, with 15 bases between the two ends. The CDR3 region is CASSLGQSSNSPLHF. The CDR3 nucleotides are TGCGCCAGCAGCCTGGGCCAGTCGTCGAATTCACCCCTCCACTTT.

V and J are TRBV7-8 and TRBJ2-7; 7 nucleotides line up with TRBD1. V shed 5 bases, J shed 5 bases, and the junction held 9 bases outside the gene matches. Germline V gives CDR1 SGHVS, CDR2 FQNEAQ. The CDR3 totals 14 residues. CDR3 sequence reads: CASSTRDRYDEQYF. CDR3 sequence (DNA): TGTGCCAGCAGCACTCGGGACAGATACGACGAGCAGTACTTC.

The CDR3 bases are TGTGCCTGGAGCCCTCAGGGGAATGAGCAGTTCTTC. This codes for CAWSPQGNEQFF. The rearrangement joins TRBV30 to TRBJ2-1; TRBD1 might be the D (6 bases). This CDR3 spans 12 amino acids. Trimming took off 3 bases at V and 7 bases at J, with 10 bases between the two ends. Germline V gene data show CDR1 as GTSNPN and CDR2 as SVGIG (reference sequence).

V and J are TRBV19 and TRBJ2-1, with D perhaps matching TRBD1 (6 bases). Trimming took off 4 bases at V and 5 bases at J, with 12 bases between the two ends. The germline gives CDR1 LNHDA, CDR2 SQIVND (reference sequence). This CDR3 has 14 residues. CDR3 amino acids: CASSSGQTHNEQFF. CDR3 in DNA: TGTGCCAGTAGTAGTGGACAGACCCACAATGAGCAGTTCTTC.

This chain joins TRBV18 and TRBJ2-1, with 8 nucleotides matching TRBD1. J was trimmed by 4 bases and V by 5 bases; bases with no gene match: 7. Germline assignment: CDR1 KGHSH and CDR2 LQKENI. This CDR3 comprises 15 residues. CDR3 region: CASSFGQGAYNEQFF. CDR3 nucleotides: TGTGCCAGCTCATTCGGACAGGGAGCTTACAATGAGCAGTTCTTC.

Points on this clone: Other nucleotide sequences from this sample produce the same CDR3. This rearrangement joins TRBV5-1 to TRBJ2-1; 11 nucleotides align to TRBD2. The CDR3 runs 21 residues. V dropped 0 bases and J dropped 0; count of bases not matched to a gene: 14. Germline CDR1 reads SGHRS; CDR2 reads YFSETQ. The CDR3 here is CASSLAASGGLLPSSYNEQFF. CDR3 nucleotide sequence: TGCGCCAGCAGCTTGGCCGCTAGCGGGGGGTTACTCCCGAGCTCCTACAATGAGCAGTTCTTC.

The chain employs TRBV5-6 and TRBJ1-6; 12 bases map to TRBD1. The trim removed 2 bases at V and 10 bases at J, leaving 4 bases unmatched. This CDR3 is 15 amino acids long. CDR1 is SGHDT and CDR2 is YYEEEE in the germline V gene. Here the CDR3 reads CASSLGDRGLSPLHF. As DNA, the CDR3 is TGTGCCAGCAGCTTAGGGGACAGGGGGCTGTCACCCCTCCACTTT.

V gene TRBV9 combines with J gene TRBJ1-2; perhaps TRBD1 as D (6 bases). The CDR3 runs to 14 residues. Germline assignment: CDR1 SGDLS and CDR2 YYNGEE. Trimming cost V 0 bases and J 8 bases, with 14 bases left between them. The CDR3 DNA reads TGTGCCAGCAGCGTAGACCCCAGGGGTGGAGGCTACACCTTC. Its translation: CASSVDPRGGGYTF.

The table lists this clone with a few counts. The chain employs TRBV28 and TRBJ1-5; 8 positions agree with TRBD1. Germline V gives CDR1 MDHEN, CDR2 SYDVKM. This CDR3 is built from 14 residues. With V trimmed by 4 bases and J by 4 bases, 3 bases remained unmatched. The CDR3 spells CASSYRTGNQPQHF. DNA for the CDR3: TGTGCCAGCAGTTACAGGACAGGGAATCAGCCCCAGCATTTT. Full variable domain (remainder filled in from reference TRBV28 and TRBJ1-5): DVKVTQSSRYLVKRTGEKVFLECVQDMDHENMFWYRQDPGLGLRLIYFSYDVKMKEKGDIPEGYSVSREKKERFSLILESASTNQTSMYLCASSYRTGNQPQHFGDGTRLSIL.

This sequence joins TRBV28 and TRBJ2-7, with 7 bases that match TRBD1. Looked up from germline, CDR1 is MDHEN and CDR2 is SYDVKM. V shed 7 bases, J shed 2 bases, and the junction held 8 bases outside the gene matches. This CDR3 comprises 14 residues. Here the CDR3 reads CASKGANSPYEQYV. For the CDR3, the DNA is TGTGCCAGCAAGGGGGCGAACTCCCCCTACGAGCAGTACGTC.

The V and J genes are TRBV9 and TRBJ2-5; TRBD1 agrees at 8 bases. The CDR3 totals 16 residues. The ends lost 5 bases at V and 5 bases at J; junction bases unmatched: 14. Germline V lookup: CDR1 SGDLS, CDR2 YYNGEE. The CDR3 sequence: CASSPFVQGAWETQYF. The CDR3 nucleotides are TGTGCCAGCAGTCCATTCGTGCAGGGGGCATGGGAGACCCAGTACTTC.

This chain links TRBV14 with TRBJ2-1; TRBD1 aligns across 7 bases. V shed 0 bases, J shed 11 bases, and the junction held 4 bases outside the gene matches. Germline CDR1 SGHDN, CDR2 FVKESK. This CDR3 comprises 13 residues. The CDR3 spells CASSQDRGQKQFF. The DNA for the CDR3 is TGTGCCAGCAGCCAAGACCGGGGACAGAAGCAGTTCTTC.